This T cell receptor beta chain emerged from a study of cytomegalovirus exposure and HLA in healthy donors. Whole-study findings and limits: It was confirmed in vitro that a few of the CMV-associated chains were specific for CMV antigens. With DRB1 most and HLA-C fewest, TCR association rates differed between HLA loci in a later analysis. Reportedly, HLA-A and HLA-B alleles of most subjects were accurately predicted from TCR beta. The authors judged a highly shared variant cluster likely a sequencing artifact.

It was with 60 Vbeta and 13 Jbeta primers that the PCR ran. Repertoires were generated with immunoSEQ multiplex PCR, while TCRdb's copy carries only in-frame clones and drops some. The sample consists of approximately 150,000 clones, 77% of them appearing once. To note about this clone: Its specificity is unknown.

Germline V lookup: CDR1 LGHNA, CDR2 YNFKEQ. The CDR3 loop spans 17 amino acids. Deletions cut 6 bases from V and 3 bases from J, with 20 bases between. This chain joins TRBV4-2 and TRBJ2-2; TRBD2 might be the D (6 bases). Sequenced input: PBMCs. The clonotype comes from a woman in her twenties or thirties in good health and CMV-seronegative. CDR3 bases: TGTGCCAGCAGGAAACGAGCCGGGACTCAAGACACCGGGGAGCTGTTTTTT. Protein sequence: CASRKRAGTQDTGELFF.